This T cell receptor beta chain was sequenced during a study of cytomegalovirus exposure and HLA in healthy donors. Whole-study findings and limits: In vitro assays verified that three CMV-associated chains recognized CMV antigens specifically. Some TCR beta chains (roughly 160 of them) were listed as cytomegalovirus-associated.

Worth noting for this clone: Its matching antigen is unknown.

The trim removed 4 bases at V and 8 bases at J, leaving 12 bases unmatched. This CDR3 contains 16 residues. Germline V gene sequence: CDR1 MGHRA, CDR2 YSYEKL. TCRdb's table, derived via immunoSEQ multiplex PCR, lists solely in-frame clones and lacks some. This table has fewer than 120,000 clones, roughly 88% appearing once. The TCR was taken from a woman between 25 and 40 years old in good health and CMV-seropositive. The sequenced sample consisted of PBMCs. The chain has TRBV4-1 and TRBJ2-1, with 9 bases matching TRBD1. The CDR3 sequence: CASSPQGDRENDEQFF. The DNA of the CDR3 is TGCGCCAGCAGCCCCCAGGGGGACAGGGAGAACGATGAGCAGTTCTTC.